This T cell receptor beta chain originates from a study of T cells after yellow fever vaccination. One entry per CDR3 protein results from TCRdb running MiXCR on the 5' RACE reads. This repertoire shows approximately 250,000 distinct CDR3 sequences, about 7% found once; its top ten account for 1% to 1.2%. The study's findings and limits: FACS-sorted repertoires might harbor abundant contaminating clonotypes from the bulk population.

V was clipped by 6 bases and J by 1 base, with 18 bases between them. The CDR3 runs to 16 residues. CDR1 is SNHLY, CDR2 FYNNEI, per germline. Worth noting for this clonotype: Its antigen is undetermined.

The chain uses TRBV2 and TRBJ1-1; D not resolved. The sequence was obtained from a man aged 25 to 40 who received the YFV17D yellow fever vaccine. Sequencing used CD4+ T cells sorted from PBMCs, obtained on the day of the yellow fever booster vaccination. The DNA for the CDR3 is TGTGCCAGCAGCGGTACCCTGAGGCCGTCGAACACTGAAGCTTTCTTT. Amino acid sequence: CASSGTLRPSNTEAFF. Looking up the rest from reference TRBV2 and TRBJ1-1 gives the full variable domain: EPEVTQTPSHQVTQMGQEVILRCVPISNHLYFYWYRQILGQKVEFLVSFYNNEISEKSEIFDDQFSVERPDGSNFTLKIRSTKLEDSAMYFCASSGTLRPSNTEAFFGQGTRLTVV.